The entry below gives a single T cell receptor (beta chain) sequence along with its context. These data originate in a study of memory CD8 T cells in hepatitis C reinfection. Study in general: A couple of donors resolved primary infection, then developed chronic reinfection. Late or post reinfection samples were taken 12 to 24 weeks after detection.

Time point described: late/post reinfection, 12 to 24 weeks after detection. TCR sequencing was done directly ex vivo on sorted cells, without expansion in vitro. The Montreal HEPCO cohort supplied donors who inject drugs. This CDR3 comprises 18 residues. CDR1 is SGHDN and CDR2 is FVKESK in the germline V gene. Trimming removed 1 base from V and 7 bases from J; junction bases left unmatched: 13. The assay was immunoSEQ multiplex PCR, and TCRdb's table has in-frame clones only and misses some. This sample carries some 50,000 clones, about 91% of them seen once, and the ten largest clones take 0.6% to 0.9%.

The sequence was collected from a man in his late teens or twenties with hepatitis C virus infection. Sequencing was performed on naive CD8+ T cells sorted from blood. The chain joins TRBV14 to TRBJ2-7; 13 nucleotides agree with TRBD2. This chain's CDR3 is CASSQGVLAGGPFEEQYF. CDR3 in DNA: TGTGCCAGCAGCCAAGGCGTACTAGCGGGAGGGCCTTTTGAGGAGCAGTACTTC.